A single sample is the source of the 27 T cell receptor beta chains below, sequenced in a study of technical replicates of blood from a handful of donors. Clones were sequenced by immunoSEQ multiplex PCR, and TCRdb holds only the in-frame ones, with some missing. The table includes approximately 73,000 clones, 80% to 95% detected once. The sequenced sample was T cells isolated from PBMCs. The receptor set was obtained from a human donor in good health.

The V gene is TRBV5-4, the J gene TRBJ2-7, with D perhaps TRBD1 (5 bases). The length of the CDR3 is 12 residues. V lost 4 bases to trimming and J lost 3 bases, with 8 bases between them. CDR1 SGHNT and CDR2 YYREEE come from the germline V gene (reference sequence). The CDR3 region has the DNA TGTGCCAGCAGCCATCAGGGCTACGAGCAGTACTTC. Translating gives CASSHQGYEQYF.

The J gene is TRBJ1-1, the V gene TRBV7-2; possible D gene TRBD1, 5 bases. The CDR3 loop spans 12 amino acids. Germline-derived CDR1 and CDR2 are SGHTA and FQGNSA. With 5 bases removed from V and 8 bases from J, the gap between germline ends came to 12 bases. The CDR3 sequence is CASSLQGLEAFF. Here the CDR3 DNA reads TGTGCCAGCAGCCTCCAGGGACTAGAAGCTTTCTTT.

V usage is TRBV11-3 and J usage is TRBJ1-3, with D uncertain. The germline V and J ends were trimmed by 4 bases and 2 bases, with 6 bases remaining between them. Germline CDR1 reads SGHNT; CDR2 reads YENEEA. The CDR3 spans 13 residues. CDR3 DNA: TGTGCCAGCAGCTCCACGGCTGGAAACACCATATATTTT. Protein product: CASSSTAGNTIYF.

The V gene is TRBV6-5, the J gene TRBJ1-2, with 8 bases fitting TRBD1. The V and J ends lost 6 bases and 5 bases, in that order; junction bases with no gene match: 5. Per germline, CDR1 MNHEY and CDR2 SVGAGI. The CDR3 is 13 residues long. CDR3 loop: CASSAGGVYGYTF. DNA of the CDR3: TGTGCCAGCAGCGCAGGGGGCGTTTATGGCTACACCTTC.

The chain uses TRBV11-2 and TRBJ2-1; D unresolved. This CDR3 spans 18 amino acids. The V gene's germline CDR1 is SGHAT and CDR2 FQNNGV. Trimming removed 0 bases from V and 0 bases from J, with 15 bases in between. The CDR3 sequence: CASSLEEGFPSSYNEQFF. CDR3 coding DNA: TGTGCCAGCAGCTTAGAAGAAGGTTTCCCTAGCTCCTACAATGAGCAGTTCTTC.

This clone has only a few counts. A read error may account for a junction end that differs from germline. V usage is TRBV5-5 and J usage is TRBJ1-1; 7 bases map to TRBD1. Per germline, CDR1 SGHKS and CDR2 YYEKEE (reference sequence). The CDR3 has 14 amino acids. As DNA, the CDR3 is TGTGCCAGCAGCTTGGGTTACTACGACAGGGCCGAGCCCTTT. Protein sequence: CASSLGYYDRAEPF.

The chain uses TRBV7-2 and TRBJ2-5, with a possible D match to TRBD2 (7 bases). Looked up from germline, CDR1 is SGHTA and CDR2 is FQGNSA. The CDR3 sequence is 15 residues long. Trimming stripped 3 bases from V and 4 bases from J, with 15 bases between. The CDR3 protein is CASSFKGGGTETQYF. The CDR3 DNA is TGTGCCAGCAGCTTTAAGGGGGGAGGGACAGAGACCCAGTACTTC.

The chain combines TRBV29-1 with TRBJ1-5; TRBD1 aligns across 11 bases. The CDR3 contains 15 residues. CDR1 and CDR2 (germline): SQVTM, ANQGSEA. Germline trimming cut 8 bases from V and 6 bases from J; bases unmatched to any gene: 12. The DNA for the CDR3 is TGCAGCTCTGTGCCCGGGACAGGGGGTCCTCAGCCCCAGCATTTT. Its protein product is CSSVPGTGGPQPQHF.

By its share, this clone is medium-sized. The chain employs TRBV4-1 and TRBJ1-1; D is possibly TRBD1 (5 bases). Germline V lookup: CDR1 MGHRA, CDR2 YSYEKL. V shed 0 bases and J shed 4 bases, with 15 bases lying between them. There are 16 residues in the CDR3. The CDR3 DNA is TGCGCCAGCAGCCAAGATCCTAATTGGGGCGGCACTGAAGCTTTCTTT. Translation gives CASSQDPNWGGTEAFF.

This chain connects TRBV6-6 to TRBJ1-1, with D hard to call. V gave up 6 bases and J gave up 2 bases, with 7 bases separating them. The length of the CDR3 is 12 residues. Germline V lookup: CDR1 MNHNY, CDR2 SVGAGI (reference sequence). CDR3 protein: CASSVTNTEAFF. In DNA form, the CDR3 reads TGTGCCAGCAGCGTCACAAACACTGAAGCTTTCTTT.

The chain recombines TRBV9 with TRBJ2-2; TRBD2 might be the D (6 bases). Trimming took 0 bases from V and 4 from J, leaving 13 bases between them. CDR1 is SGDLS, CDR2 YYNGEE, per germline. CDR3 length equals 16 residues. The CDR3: CASSVAGGYSTGELFF. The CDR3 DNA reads TGTGCCAGCAGCGTAGCCGGGGGTTATAGCACCGGGGAGCTGTTTTTT.

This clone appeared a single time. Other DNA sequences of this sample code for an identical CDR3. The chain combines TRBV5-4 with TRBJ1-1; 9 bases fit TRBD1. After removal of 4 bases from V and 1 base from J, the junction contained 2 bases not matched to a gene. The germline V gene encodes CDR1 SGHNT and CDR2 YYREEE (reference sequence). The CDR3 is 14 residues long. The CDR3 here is CASSLDRGNTEAFF. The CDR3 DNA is TGTGCCAGCAGCCTGGACAGGGGGAACACTGAAGCTTTCTTT.

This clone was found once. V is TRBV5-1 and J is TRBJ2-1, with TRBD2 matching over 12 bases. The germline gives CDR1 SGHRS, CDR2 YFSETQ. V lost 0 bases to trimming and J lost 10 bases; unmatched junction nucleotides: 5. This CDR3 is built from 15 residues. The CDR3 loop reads CASSLDLAGGREQFF. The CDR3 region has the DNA TGCGCCAGCAGCTTGGATCTAGCGGGAGGGCGAGAGCAGTTCTTC.

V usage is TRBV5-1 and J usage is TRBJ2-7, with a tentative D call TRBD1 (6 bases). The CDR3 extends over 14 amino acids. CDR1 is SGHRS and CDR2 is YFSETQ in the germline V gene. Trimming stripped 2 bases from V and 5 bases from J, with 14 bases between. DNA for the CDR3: TGCGCCAGCAGCTTAGACAGGATCAGCGACGAGCAGTACTTC. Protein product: CASSLDRISDEQYF. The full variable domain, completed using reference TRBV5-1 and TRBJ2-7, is KAGVTQTPRYLIKTRGQQVTLSCSPISGHRSVSWYQQTPGQGLQFLFEYFSETQRNKGNFPGRFSGRQFSNSRSEMNVSTLELGDSALYLCASSLDRISDEQYFGPGTRLTVT.

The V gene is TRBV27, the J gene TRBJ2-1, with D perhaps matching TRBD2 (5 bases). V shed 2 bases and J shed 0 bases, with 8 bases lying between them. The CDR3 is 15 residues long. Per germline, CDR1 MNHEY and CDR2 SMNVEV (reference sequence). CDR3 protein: CASSLRSGSYNEQFF. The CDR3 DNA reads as TGTGCCAGCAGTTTAAGAAGCGGCTCCTACAATGAGCAGTTCTTC.

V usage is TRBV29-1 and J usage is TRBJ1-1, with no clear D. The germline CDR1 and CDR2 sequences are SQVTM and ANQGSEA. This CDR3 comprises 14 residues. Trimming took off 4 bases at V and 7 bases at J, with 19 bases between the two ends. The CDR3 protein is CSVGAPVKAVEAFF. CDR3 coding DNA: TGCAGCGTTGGTGCTCCGGTAAAGGCGGTTGAAGCTTTCTTT.

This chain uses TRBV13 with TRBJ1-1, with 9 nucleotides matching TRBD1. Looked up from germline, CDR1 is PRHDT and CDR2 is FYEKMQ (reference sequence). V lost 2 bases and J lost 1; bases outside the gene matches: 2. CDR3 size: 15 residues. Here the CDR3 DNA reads TGTGCCAGCAGCTTACCGACAGGGGGGAACACTGAAGCTTTCTTT. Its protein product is CASSLPTGGNTEAFF. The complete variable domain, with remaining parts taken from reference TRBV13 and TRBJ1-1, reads AAGVIQSPRHLIKEKRETATLKCYPIPRHDTVYWYQQGPGQDPQFLISFYEKMQSDKGSIPDRFSAQQFSDYHSELNMSSLELGDSALYFCASSLPTGGNTEAFFGQGTRLTVV.

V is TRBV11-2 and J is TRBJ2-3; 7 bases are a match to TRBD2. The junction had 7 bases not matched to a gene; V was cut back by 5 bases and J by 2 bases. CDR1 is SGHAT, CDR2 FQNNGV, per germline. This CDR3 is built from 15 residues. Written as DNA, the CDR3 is TGTGCCAGCAGCGCTACTAGCGTCATCACAGATACGCAGTATTTT. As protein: CASSATSVITDTQYF.

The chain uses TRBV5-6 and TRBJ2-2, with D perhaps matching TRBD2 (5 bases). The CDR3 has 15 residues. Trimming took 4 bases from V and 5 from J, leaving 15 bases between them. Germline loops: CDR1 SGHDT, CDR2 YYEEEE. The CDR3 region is CASSRIRELTGELFF. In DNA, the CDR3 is TGTGCCAGCAGCCGGATACGGGAACTAACCGGGGAGCTGTTTTTT.

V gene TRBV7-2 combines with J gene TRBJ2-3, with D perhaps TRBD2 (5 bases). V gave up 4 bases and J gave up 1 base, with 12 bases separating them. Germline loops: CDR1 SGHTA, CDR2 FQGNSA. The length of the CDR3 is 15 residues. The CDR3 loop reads CASSSGGQGTDTQYF. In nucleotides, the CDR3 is TGTGCCAGCAGCTCTGGCGGGCAGGGCACAGATACGCAGTATTTT. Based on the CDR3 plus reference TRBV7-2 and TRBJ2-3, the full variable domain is GAGVSQSPSNKVTEKGKDVELRCDPISGHTALYWYRQSLGQGLEFLIYFQGNSAPDKSGLPSDRFSAERTGGSVSTLTIQRTQQEDSAVYLCASSSGGQGTDTQYFGPGTRLTVL.

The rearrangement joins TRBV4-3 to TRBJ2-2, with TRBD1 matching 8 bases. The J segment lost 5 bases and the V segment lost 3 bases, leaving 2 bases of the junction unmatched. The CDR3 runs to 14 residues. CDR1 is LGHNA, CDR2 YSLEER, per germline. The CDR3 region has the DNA TGCGCCAGCAGCCACGACAGGGGAACCGGGGAGCTGTTTTTT. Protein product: CASSHDRGTGELFF.

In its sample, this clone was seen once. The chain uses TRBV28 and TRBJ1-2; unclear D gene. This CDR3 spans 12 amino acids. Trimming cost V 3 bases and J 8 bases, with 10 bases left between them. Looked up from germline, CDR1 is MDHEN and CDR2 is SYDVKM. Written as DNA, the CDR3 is TGTGCCAGCAGTTTCATCCGGGAAGGCTACACCTTC. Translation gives CASSFIREGYTF.

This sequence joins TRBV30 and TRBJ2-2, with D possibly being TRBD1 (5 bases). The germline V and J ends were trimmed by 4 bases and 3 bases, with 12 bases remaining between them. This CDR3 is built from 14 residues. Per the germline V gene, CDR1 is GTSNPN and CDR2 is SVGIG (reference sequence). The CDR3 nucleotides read TGTGCCTGGATGTGGGGCACCTACACCGGGGAGCTGTTTTTT. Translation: CAWMWGTYTGELFF.

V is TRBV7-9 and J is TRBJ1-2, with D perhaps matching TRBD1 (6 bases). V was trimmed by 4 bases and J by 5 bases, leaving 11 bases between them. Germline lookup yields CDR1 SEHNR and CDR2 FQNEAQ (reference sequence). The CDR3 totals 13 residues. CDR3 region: CASSSQGSYGYTF. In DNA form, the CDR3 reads TGTGCCAGCAGCTCACAGGGTTCTTATGGCTACACCTTC.

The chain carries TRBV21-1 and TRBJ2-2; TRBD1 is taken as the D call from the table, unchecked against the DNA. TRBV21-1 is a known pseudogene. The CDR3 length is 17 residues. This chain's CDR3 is CASSKQGQGVWTGELFF. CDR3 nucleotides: TGTGCCAGCAGCAAACAGGGACAGGGGGTATGGACCGGGGAGCTGTTTTTT.

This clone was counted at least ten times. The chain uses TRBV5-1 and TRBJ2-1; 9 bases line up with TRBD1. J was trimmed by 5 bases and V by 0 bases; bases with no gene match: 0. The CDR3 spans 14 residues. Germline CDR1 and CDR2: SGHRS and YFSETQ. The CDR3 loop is CASSLDRGHNEQFF. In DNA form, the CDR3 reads TGCGCCAGCAGCTTGGACAGGGGGCACAATGAGCAGTTCTTC.

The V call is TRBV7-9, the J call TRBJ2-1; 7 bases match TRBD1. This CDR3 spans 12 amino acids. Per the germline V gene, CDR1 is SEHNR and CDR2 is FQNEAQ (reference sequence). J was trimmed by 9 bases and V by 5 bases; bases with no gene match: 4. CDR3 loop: CASSATGSEQFF. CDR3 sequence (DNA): TGTGCCAGCAGCGCGACAGGGAGTGAGCAGTTCTTC.